The sequence of this T cell receptor beta chain was determined in a study of cytomegalovirus exposure and HLA in healthy donors. Broader study findings: The study had only CMV serostatus as immune exposure information. More clonal expansion characterized HLA-associated TCR beta chains than equally common others in a later analysis.

PCR primers comprised 60 Vbeta and 13 Jbeta primers. In the original workflow: Later reanalysis found roughly 80 million unique TCR beta chains, around 10 million of them shared. The repertoire was sequenced with immunoSEQ multiplex PCR; TCRdb's copy has only in-frame clones and lacks some. The V and J calls and the clone size are those of that table, but D and trimming were determined from the DNA. The sample carries hundreds of thousands of clones, 65% to 90% recorded once. Germline CDR1 MNHEY, CDR2 SMNVEV (reference sequence). The CDR3 sequence is 15 residues long. V gave up 4 bases and J gave up 4 bases, with 14 bases separating them. For this clone: Its antigen is not identified.

The V and J genes are TRBV27 and TRBJ1-3; possible D gene TRBD1, 5 bases. Sequenced: PBMCs. The sequence derives from a girl aged 5-17 years in good health and CMV-seronegative. The CDR3 region has the DNA TGTGCCAGCAGTTCTCGTGGGGCTCAAGGAAACACCATATATTTT. Translation gives CASSSRGAQGNTIYF.